The 30 T cell receptor beta chains reported below all come from one sample, sequenced in a study of cytomegalovirus exposure and HLA in healthy donors. A multiplex PCR was run with 60 Vbeta primers and 13 Jbeta primers. Sequencing was performed with immunoSEQ multiplex PCR; in TCRdb, only in-frame clones are kept and a portion is missing. This table holds about 150,000 clones, around 67% found once. Sequencing was done on a sample of PBMCs. The receptors originated from a woman younger than 30 in good health and CMV-seronegative.

This chain joins TRBV6-4 and TRBJ2-3, with D maybe TRBD2 (5 bases). The CDR3 consists of 13 residues. The germline gives CDR1 MRHNA, CDR2 SNTAGT. Trimming took 3 bases from V and 3 from J, leaving 7 bases between them. This CDR3 is CASSEAETDTQYF. The CDR3 region has the DNA TGTGCCAGCAGTGAAGCGGAAACAGATACGCAGTATTTT.

V gene TRBV28 combines with J gene TRBJ2-7; possibly TRBD2 for D (6 bases). This CDR3 has 15 amino acids. Trimming pared 6 bases from V and 2 bases from J, leaving 17 bases between. Germline V gene lookup returns CDR1 MDHEN and CDR2 SYDVKM. CDR3 in DNA: TGTGCCAGCAGGGGGGGAGGTTGGCGGACCTACGAGCAGTACTTC. This codes for CASRGGGWRTYEQYF.

Comments on this clone: Other DNA variants within this sample encode the same CDR3. The chain recombines TRBV18 with TRBJ1-3; maybe TRBD1 (6 bases). CDR1 KGHSH and CDR2 LQKENI come from the germline V gene. The CDR3 is 15 amino acids. V was cut by 0 bases and J by 2 bases, with 8 bases left in between. CDR3 protein: CASSPPGATGNTIYF. CDR3 nucleotide sequence: TGTGCCAGCTCACCACCGGGGGCGACTGGAAACACCATATATTTT.

This chain joins TRBV5-5 and TRBJ1-2; 7 bases are a match to TRBD1. Germline values: CDR1 SGHKS, CDR2 YYEKEE (reference sequence). The CDR3 has 15 residues. The junction had 10 bases not matched to a gene; V was cut back by 0 bases and J by 8 bases. CDR3 coding DNA: TGTGCCAGCAGCTTGGTGGCAGGGGGAGAAGGGGGCTACACCTTC. It encodes CASSLVAGGEGGYTF.

The chain has TRBV5-6 and TRBJ1-2; 9 nucleotides align to TRBD1. There are 13 residues in the CDR3. Germline CDR1 reads SGHDT; CDR2 reads YYEEEE. After removal of 3 bases from V and 7 bases from J, the junction contained 4 bases not matched to a gene. The chain's CDR3 is CASSWDRVGGYTF. The CDR3 DNA follows: TGTGCCAGCAGCTGGGACAGGGTAGGTGGCTACACCTTC.

The chain employs TRBV28 and TRBJ2-7, with 8 bases lining up with TRBD1. CDR1 MDHEN and CDR2 SYDVKM come from the germline V gene. The CDR3 extends over 12 amino acids. Trimming at V came to 4 bases and at J to 6 bases, leaving 2 bases not matched to a gene. CDR3 sequence: CASSYGTGEQYF. DNA for the CDR3: TGTGCCAGCAGTTACGGGACAGGCGAGCAGTACTTC.

The chain recombines TRBV6-5 with TRBJ2-7, with D possibly being TRBD1 (5 bases). The V gene lost 6 bases and the J gene lost 1 base, with 10 bases spanning the gap. The CDR3 has 13 amino acids. Germline CDR1 and CDR2: MNHEY and SVGAGI. CDR3: CASRDRRSYEQYF. The DNA of the CDR3 is TGTGCCAGCAGAGACAGAAGGTCCTACGAGCAGTACTTC.

The chain carries TRBV11-3 and TRBJ2-3; TRBD2 matches 7 bases. The CDR3 sequence is 17 residues long. CDR1 and CDR2 from the germline V gene are SGHNT and YENEEA. With V trimmed by 5 bases and J by 2 bases, 13 bases remained unmatched. As DNA, the CDR3 is TGTGCCAGCAGCGAGTGGACTGGCGGGAGTGACACAGATACGCAGTATTTT. This sequence encodes CASSEWTGGSDTDTQYF.

The chain joins TRBV27 to TRBJ1-3; D is possibly TRBD1 (5 bases). Germline CDR1 reads MNHEY; CDR2 reads SMNVEV (reference sequence). Trimming pared 3 bases from V and 4 bases from J, leaving 13 bases between. The CDR3 covers 15 residues. This CDR3 reads CASSLVSGGGNTIYF. The CDR3 DNA is TGTGCCAGCAGTTTGGTTTCGGGGGGGGGAAACACCATATATTTT.

The rearrangement uses TRBV2 and TRBJ2-5, with TRBD2 as a possible D gene (6 bases). With 8 bases removed from V and 2 bases from J, the gap between germline ends came to 12 bases. This CDR3 region has 13 residues. In germline, CDR1 is SNHLY, CDR2 FYNNEI. The CDR3 is CASQTTSQETQYF. In DNA form, the CDR3 reads TGTGCCAGCCAGACGACTAGTCAAGAGACCCAGTACTTC. The full variable domain, rest sourced from reference TRBV2 and TRBJ2-5, is EPEVTQTPSHQVTQMGQEVILRCVPISNHLYFYWYRQILGQKVEFLVSFYNNEISEKSEIFDDQFSVERPDGSNFTLKIRSTKLEDSAMYFCASQTTSQETQYFGPGTRLLVL.

The chain recombines TRBV5-5 with TRBJ2-5, with D possibly being TRBD2 (7 bases). Trimming stripped 0 bases from V and 3 bases from J, with 15 bases between. Germline CDR1 and CDR2: SGHKS and YYEKEE (reference sequence). The CDR3 has 16 residues. The DNA of the CDR3 is TGTGCCAGCAGCTTGGTATGGGGGGCGGGGGAAGAGACCCAGTACTTC. Encoded protein: CASSLVWGAGEETQYF.

The chain uses TRBV5-1 and TRBJ2-1; TRBD1 agrees at 7 bases. CDR1 and CDR2 (germline): SGHRS, YFSETQ. Germline trimming cut 2 bases from V and 4 bases from J; bases unmatched to any gene: 6. The length of the CDR3 is 15 residues. This CDR3 is CASSFEGQVYNEQFF. The CDR3 DNA follows: TGCGCCAGCAGCTTCGAAGGACAGGTTTACAATGAGCAGTTCTTC.

The J gene is TRBJ1-5, the V gene TRBV5-8, with TRBD1 as a possible D gene (5 bases). Germline V gene data show CDR1 as SGHTS and CDR2 as YDEGEE. The CDR3 loop spans 15 amino acids. V lost 5 bases, J lost 12 bases, and 24 bases lay in between. The chain's CDR3 is CASSTHRTSGEHQHF. The CDR3 coding sequence is TGTGCCAGCAGTACACACCGAACATCGGGGGAGCACCAGCATTTT.

The gene calls are TRBV6-6 and TRBJ1-2, with D uncertain. V lost 4 bases to trimming and J lost 8 bases, with 11 bases between them. Germline V gene lookup returns CDR1 MNHNY and CDR2 SVGAGI (reference sequence). CDR3 length equals 12 residues. This CDR3 is CASSSAAGGYTF. For the CDR3, the DNA is TGTGCCAGCAGTTCCGCGGCGGGGGGCTACACCTTC.

This chain connects TRBV19 to TRBJ1-3; D ambiguous. This CDR3 has 12 amino acids. V was pared by 6 bases and J by 2 bases, with 5 bases between. Looked up from germline, CDR1 is LNHDA and CDR2 is SQIVND (reference sequence). CDR3 nucleotide sequence: TGTGCCAGTAGAGAGGCTGGAAACACCATATATTTT. It encodes CASREAGNTIYF.

This clone has a single count. V and J are TRBV5-4 and TRBJ2-1; the match to TRBD2 covers 14 bases. J gave up 6 bases and V 4 bases, and 3 bases lay outside the gene matches. Germline assignment: CDR1 SGHNT and CDR2 YYREEE (reference sequence). The CDR3 covers 15 residues. The CDR3 nucleotides read TGTGCCAGCAGCGAGACTAGCGGGAGGGCCAATGAGCAGTTCTTC. Its protein is CASSETSGRANEQFF.

The gene calls are TRBV19 and TRBJ1-1; no clear D gene. V was cut by 7 bases and J by 4 bases, with 16 bases left in between. This CDR3 is 14 amino acids long. Per the germline V gene, CDR1 is LNHDA and CDR2 is SQIVND (reference sequence). CDR3 region: CASMGRSLSTEAFF. Written as DNA, the CDR3 is TGTGCCAGTATGGGGAGATCCCTGAGCACTGAAGCTTTCTTT.

This clone was counted only a few times. The rearrangement links TRBV29-1 to TRBJ2-1, with 8 bases lining up with TRBD1. Germline assignment: CDR1 SQVTM and CDR2 ANQGSEA. Losses at the gene ends were 3 bases for V and 2 bases for J; bases not matched to a gene: 3. The length of the CDR3 is 14 residues. CDR3 amino acids: CSVEGDRTYNEQFF. CDR3 in DNA: TGCAGCGTTGAGGGGGACAGGACCTACAATGAGCAGTTCTTC.

This chain joins TRBV19 and TRBJ1-1; a possible D gene is TRBD1 (5 bases). V gave up 3 bases and J gave up 1 base, with 12 bases separating them. This CDR3 is 15 amino acids long. Germline V CDR1 and CDR2: LNHDA, SQIVND (reference sequence). CDR3: CASSIQGRPNTEAFF. The CDR3, as DNA: TGTGCCAGTAGTATTCAGGGCCGCCCGAACACTGAAGCTTTCTTT. Full variable domain (outside the CDR3, taken from reference TRBV19 and TRBJ1-1): DGGITQSPKYLFRKEGQNVTLSCEQNLNHDAMYWYRQDPGQGLRLIYYSQIVNDFQKGDIAEGYSVSREKKESFPLTVTSAQKNPTAFYLCASSIQGRPNTEAFFGQGTRLTVV.

The rearrangement links TRBV9 to TRBJ2-5, with 7 bases aligning to TRBD2. V was clipped by 3 bases and J by 3 bases; unmatched bases: 14. This CDR3 spans 17 amino acids. Germline CDR1 SGDLS, CDR2 YYNGEE. This CDR3 reads CASSAIPSAAGEETQYF. In nucleotides, the CDR3 is TGTGCCAGCAGCGCAATCCCTTCGGCGGCGGGAGAAGAGACCCAGTACTTC.

The V and J genes are TRBV2 and TRBJ2-7; maybe TRBD1 (6 bases). This CDR3 is 11 amino acids long. CDR1 and CDR2 from the germline V gene are SNHLY and FYNNEI. Trimming pared 10 bases from V and 5 bases from J, leaving 12 bases between. CDR3 nucleotide sequence: TGTGCCATCATCCAGGGGAACGAGCAGTACTTC. This encodes CAIIQGNEQYF. Full variable domain (rest looked up from reference TRBV2 and TRBJ2-7): EPEVTQTPSHQVTQMGQEVILRCVPISNHLYFYWYRQILGQKVEFLVSFYNNEISEKSEIFDDQFSVERPDGSNFTLKIRSTKLEDSAMYFCAIIQGNEQYFGPGTRLTVT.

V is TRBV6-6 and J is TRBJ2-5; the D gene is possibly TRBD1 (6 bases). CDR1 and CDR2 from the germline V gene are MNHNY and SVGAGI (reference sequence). The CDR3 is made up of 13 amino acids. Trimming took 6 bases from V and 1 from J, leaving 9 bases between them. Written as DNA, the CDR3 is TGTGCCAGCAGGGGACAACCCCAAGAGACCCAGTACTTC. Its translation: CASRGQPQETQYF.

The genes are TRBV28 and TRBJ1-1; possible D gene TRBD1, 6 bases. Trimming took off 2 bases at V and 8 bases at J, with 15 bases between the two ends. Per the germline V gene, CDR1 is MDHEN and CDR2 is SYDVKM. The CDR3 is 14 amino acids. CDR3 coding DNA: TGTGCCAGCAGTTTAGCGGGTGGCCAGGGGGAAGCTTTCTTT. Translation: CASSLAGGQGEAFF. Full variable domain (rest looked up from reference TRBV28 and TRBJ1-1): DVKVTQSSRYLVKRTGEKVFLECVQDMDHENMFWYRQDPGLGLRLIYFSYDVKMKEKGDIPEGYSVSREKKERFSLILESASTNQTSMYLCASSLAGGQGEAFFGQGTRLTVV.

V gene TRBV5-5 combines with J gene TRBJ1-2; D uncertain. V was clipped by 2 bases and J by 3 bases, with 5 bases between them. CDR3 size: 12 residues. CDR1 and CDR2 from the germline V gene are SGHKS and YYEKEE (reference sequence). The CDR3 region is CASSFSDYGYTF. Here the CDR3 DNA reads TGTGCCAGCAGCTTCTCCGACTATGGCTACACCTTC. Full variable domain (rest looked up from reference TRBV5-5 and TRBJ1-2): DAGVTQSPTHLIKTRGQQVTLRCSPISGHKSVSWYQQVLGQGPQFIFQYYEKEERGRGNFPDRFSARQFPNYSSELNVNALLLGDSALYLCASSFSDYGYTFGSGTRLTVV.

The table lists this clone with a few counts. The CDR3 DNA reads as TGTGCCAGCAGCCCCACAGGACCCTACGAGCAGTACGTC. The encoded protein is CASSPTGPYEQYV. This chain uses TRBV5-6 with TRBJ2-7, with D perhaps matching TRBD1 (5 bases). CDR1 is SGHDT, CDR2 YYEEEE, per germline. The CDR3 is made up of 13 amino acids. V lost 4 bases and J lost 2, with 10 bases in between.

The CDR3 coding sequence is TGCGCCAGCACTCTCAGGGACAGCTCCTACGAGCAGTACTTC. Encoded protein: CASTLRDSSYEQYF. V usage is TRBV5-1 and J usage is TRBJ2-7, with TRBD1 matching over 7 bases. This CDR3 is built from 14 residues. J gave up 0 bases and V 6 bases, and 6 bases lay outside the gene matches. Germline V gives CDR1 SGHRS, CDR2 YFSETQ. Complete variable domain (other parts from reference TRBV5-1 and TRBJ2-7): KAGVTQTPRYLIKTRGQQVTLSCSPISGHRSVSWYQQTPGQGLQFLFEYFSETQRNKGNFPGRFSGRQFSNSRSEMNVSTLELGDSALYLCASTLRDSSYEQYFGPGTRLTVT.

V usage is TRBV7-9 and J usage is TRBJ1-6; 7 bases are shared with TRBD1. V gave up 5 bases and J gave up 12 bases; unmatched junction bases: 13. The CDR3 extends over 15 amino acids. Germline-derived CDR1 and CDR2 are SEHNR and FQNEAQ (reference sequence). CDR3 in amino acids: CASSTRQGRVGPLHF. The CDR3 DNA reads as TGTGCCAGCAGCACGCGACAGGGCCGGGTGGGACCCCTCCACTTT. Combining the CDR3 with reference TRBV7-9 and TRBJ1-6 gives the whole variable domain DTGVSQNPRHKITKRGQNVTFRCDPISEHNRLYWYRQTLGQGPEFLTYFQNEAQLEKSRLLSDRFSAERPKGSFSTLEIQRTEQGDSAMYLCASSTRQGRVGPLHFGNGTRLTVT.

The chain is built from TRBV5-6 and TRBJ1-1; D is perhaps TRBD1 (6 bases). The germline CDR1 and CDR2 sequences are SGHDT and YYEEEE. There are 14 residues in the CDR3. The V end was cut by 4 bases, the J end by 3 bases, with 13 bases between. The CDR3 DNA reads as TGTGCCAGCAGCCCCGGACAGAGGGACACTGAAGCTTTCTTT. This translates into CASSPGQRDTEAFF.

The chain has TRBV28 and TRBJ1-1; 7 bases map to TRBD1. This CDR3 comprises 17 residues. Germline-derived CDR1 and CDR2 are MDHEN and SYDVKM. Trimming at V came to 5 bases and at J to 1 base, leaving 13 bases not matched to a gene. The CDR3 sequence: CASSPPQGRIRNTEAFF. DNA of the CDR3: TGTGCCAGCAGTCCCCCACAGGGGCGGATTAGGAACACTGAAGCTTTCTTT.

Concerning this clone: At the DNA level, this CDR3 is encoded by other sequences in the same sample as well. The chain couples TRBV6-1 to TRBJ1-2; 10 bases are a match to TRBD1. Losses at the gene ends were 4 bases for V and 5 bases for J; bases not matched to a gene: 7. This CDR3 region has 15 residues. The V gene's germline CDR1 is MNHNS and CDR2 SASEGT. CDR3 protein: CASSARQGASYGYTF. DNA of the CDR3: TGTGCCAGCAGTGCTAGACAGGGGGCGAGTTATGGCTACACCTTC.